One and the same sample provided the 6 T cell receptor beta chains below, sequenced in a study of T cells in Graves' hyperthyroidism and ophthalmopathy. RNA transcripts were the template for amplifying TCR beta CDR3 regions. HTBI primers were the set used in a first-round RT-PCR of the TCR CDR3. TCRdb passed the multiplex PCR reads through MiXCR, listing each CDR3 protein once. The sample shows fewer than 350,000 distinct CDR3 sequences, around 20% of them seen only once. The specimen was blood. The receptors derive from a woman aged 45-65 years with Graves' hyperthyroidism.

This clonotype has at least ten counts. This chain uses TRBV28 with TRBJ2-2; TRBD2 aligns across 7 bases. J lost 4 bases, V lost 3 bases, and 5 bases had no gene match. From germline, CDR1 is MDHEN and CDR2 SYDVKM. CDR3 length equals 15 residues. As DNA, the CDR3 is TGTGCCAGCAGTTTTCGGCGGGGGTTCACCGGGGAGCTGTTTTTT. Protein sequence: CASSFRRGFTGELFF.

The chain uses TRBV5-1 and TRBJ1-1; D gene ambiguous. Germline CDR1 and CDR2: SGHRS and YFSETQ. V was pared by 0 bases and J by 1 base, with 7 bases between. This CDR3 is 14 amino acids long. The CDR3 spells CASSLAAGNTEAFF. The CDR3 DNA follows: TGCGCCAGCAGCTTGGCGGCGGGGAACACTGAAGCTTTCTTT.

This chain joins TRBV7-3 and TRBJ2-5, with D perhaps matching TRBD1 or TRBD2 (6 bases each). V lost 5 bases and J 7 bases, leaving 20 bases between the germline ends. The CDR3 extends over 15 amino acids. Germline V CDR1 and CDR2: SGHTA, FQGTGA. The CDR3 is CASSKTGGSGRTQYF. CDR3 in DNA: TGTGCCAGCAGCAAGACAGGAGGGTCAGGTCGGACCCAGTACTTC.

The chain recombines TRBV11-1 with TRBJ1-1, with 7 nucleotides matching TRBD1. Germline V gene lookup returns CDR1 SGHAT and CDR2 FQDESV (reference sequence). The CDR3 sequence is 14 residues long. Trimming at V came to 7 bases and at J to 1 base, leaving 6 bases not matched to a gene. The CDR3, as DNA: TGTGCCAGCAAGAACAGGGGCTGGAACACTGAAGCTTTCTTT. Translating gives CASKNRGWNTEAFF.

The chain combines TRBV6-2 or TRBV6-3 with TRBJ2-7, with 7 bases that match TRBD2. The V gene end was trimmed by 6 bases and the J gene end by 6 bases; junction bases not matched to a gene: 5. From germline, CDR1 is MNHEY and CDR2 SVGEGT. The CDR3 extends over 12 amino acids. For the CDR3, the DNA is TGTGCCAGCAGGGGAGGGAGACTCGAGCAGTACTTC. It translates to CASRGGRLEQYF.

This clonotype occurred a few times. The chain couples TRBV9 to TRBJ2-7; 7 bases match TRBD1. This CDR3 comprises 15 residues. The V and J ends lost 3 bases and 0 bases, in that order; junction bases with no gene match: 6. The germline V gene encodes CDR1 SGDLS and CDR2 YYNGEE. The CDR3 loop reads CASSGGGDPSYEQYF. CDR3 DNA: TGTGCCAGCAGCGGAGGGGGCGACCCCTCCTACGAGCAGTACTTC.